This TCR beta chain is from a study of shared clonotypes between healthy human individuals. Concerning this clone: The antigen is not known.

In germline, CDR1 is SGHDN, CDR2 FVKESK. CDR3 size: 12 residues. With 1 base removed from V and 7 bases from J, the gap between germline ends came to 7 bases. The assay was immunoSEQ multiplex PCR, and TCRdb's table has in-frame clones only and misses some. The sample contains about 2,500,000 clones, around nine tenths of which appear only once. General observations from the study: Enrolling few donors narrowed the genetic and exposure-history diversity that was represented.

The gene calls are TRBV14 and TRBJ2-5, with D unclear. This receptor was obtained from a man between 18 and 35 years old in good health. Source material: naive CD4+ T cells sorted from blood. Subset here: CD45RA+ positively selected. The CDR3 DNA reads TGTGCCAGCAGCCAAGTTCAGATGACCCAGTACTTC. Translating gives CASSQVQMTQYF.